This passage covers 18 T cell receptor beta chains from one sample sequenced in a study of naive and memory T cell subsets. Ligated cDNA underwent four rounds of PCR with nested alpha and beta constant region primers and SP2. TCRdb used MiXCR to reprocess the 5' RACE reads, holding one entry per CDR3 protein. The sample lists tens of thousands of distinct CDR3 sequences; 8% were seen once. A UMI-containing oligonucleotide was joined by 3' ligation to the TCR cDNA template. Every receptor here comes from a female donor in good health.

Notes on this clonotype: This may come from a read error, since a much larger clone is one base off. CDR3 in amino acids: CSVLTTNTEAFF. The CDR3 DNA is TGCAGCGTGCTGACCACGAACACTGAAGCTTTCTTT. This rearrangement joins TRBV29-1 to TRBJ1-1; D remains unclear. This CDR3 has 12 amino acids. Between the trimmed V and J ends, which lost 6 bases and 1 base, there was a span of 9 bases. Germline values: CDR1 SQVTM, CDR2 ANQGSEA. Using reference TRBV29-1 and TRBJ1-1 for the parts outside the CDR3, the full variable domain is SAVISQKPSRDICQRGTSLTIQCQVDSQVTMMFWYRQQPGQSLTLIATANQGSEATYESGFVIDKFPISRPNLTFSTLTVSNMSPEDSSIYLCSVLTTNTEAFFGQGTRLTVV.

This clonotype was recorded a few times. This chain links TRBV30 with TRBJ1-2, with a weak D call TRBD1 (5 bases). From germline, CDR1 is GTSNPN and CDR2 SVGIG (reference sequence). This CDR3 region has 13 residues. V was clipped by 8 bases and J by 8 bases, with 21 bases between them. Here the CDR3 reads CAGGGRWAGGYTF. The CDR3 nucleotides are TGTGCCGGGGGGGGAAGGTGGGCCGGCGGCTACACCTTC.

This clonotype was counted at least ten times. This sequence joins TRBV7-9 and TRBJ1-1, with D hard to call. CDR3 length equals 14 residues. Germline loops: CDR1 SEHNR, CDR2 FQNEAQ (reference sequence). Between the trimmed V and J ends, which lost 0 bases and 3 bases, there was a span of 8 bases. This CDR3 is CASSLAPIDTEAFF. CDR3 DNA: TGTGCCAGCAGCTTAGCACCCATTGACACTGAAGCTTTCTTT.

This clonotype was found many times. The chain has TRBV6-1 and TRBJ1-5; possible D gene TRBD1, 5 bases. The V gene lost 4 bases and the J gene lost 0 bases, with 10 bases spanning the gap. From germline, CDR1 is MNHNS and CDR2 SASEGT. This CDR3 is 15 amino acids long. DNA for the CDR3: TGTGCCAGCAGTGGACAGATAAATAGCAATCAGCCCCAGCATTTT. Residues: CASSGQINSNQPQHF.

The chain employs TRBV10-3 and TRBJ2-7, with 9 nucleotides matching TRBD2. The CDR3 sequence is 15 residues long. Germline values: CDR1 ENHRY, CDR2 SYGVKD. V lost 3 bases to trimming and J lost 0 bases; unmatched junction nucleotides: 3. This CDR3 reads CAISETSGFSYEQYF. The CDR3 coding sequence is TGTGCCATCAGTGAAACTAGCGGGTTCTCCTACGAGCAGTACTTC.

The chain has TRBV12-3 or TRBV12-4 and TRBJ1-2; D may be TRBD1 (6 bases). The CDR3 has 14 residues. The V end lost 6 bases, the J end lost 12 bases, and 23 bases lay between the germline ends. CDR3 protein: CASRIGGPTTAHTF. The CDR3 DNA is TGTGCCAGCAGGATTGGGGGCCCGACCACTGCTCACACCTTC.

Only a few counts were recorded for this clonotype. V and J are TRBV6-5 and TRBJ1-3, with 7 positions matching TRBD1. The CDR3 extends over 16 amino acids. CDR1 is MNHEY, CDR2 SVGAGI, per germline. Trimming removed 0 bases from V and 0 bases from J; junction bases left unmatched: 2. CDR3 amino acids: CASSYSGTDSGNTIYF. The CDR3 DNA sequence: TGTGCCAGCAGTTACTCCGGGACAGACTCTGGAAACACCATATATTTT.

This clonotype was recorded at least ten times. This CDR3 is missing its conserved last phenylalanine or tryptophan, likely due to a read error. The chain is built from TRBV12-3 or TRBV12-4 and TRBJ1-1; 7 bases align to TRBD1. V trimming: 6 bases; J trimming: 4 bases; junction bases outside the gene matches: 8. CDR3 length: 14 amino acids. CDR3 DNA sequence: TGTGCCAGCAGAATTAGGGGACAGAGCACTGAAGCTTTCCTT. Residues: CASRIRGQSTEAFL.

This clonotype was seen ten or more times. CDR3 loop: CASSKGTPKNIQYF. In DNA form, the CDR3 reads TGTGCCAGCAGTAAGGGGACACCTAAAAACATTCAGTACTTC. The chain uses TRBV6-5 and TRBJ2-4; TRBD1 is a possible D gene (6 bases). Trimming removed 5 bases at V and 4 bases at J, with 12 bases between. Per the germline V gene, CDR1 is MNHEY and CDR2 is SVGAGI. CDR3 length equals 14 residues.

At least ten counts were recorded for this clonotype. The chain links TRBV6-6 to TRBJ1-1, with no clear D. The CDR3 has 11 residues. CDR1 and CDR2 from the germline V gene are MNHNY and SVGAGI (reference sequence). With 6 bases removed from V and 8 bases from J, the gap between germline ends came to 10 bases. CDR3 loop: CASSLTMEAFF. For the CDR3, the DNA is TGTGCCAGCAGCCTCACTATGGAAGCTTTCTTT.

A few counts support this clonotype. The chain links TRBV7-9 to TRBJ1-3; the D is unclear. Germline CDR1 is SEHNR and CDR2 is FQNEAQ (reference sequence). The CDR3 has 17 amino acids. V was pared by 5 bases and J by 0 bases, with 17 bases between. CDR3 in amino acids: CASSTQTKSDSGNTIYF. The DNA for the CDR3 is TGTGCCAGCAGCACACAGACGAAGTCCGACTCTGGAAACACCATATATTTT.

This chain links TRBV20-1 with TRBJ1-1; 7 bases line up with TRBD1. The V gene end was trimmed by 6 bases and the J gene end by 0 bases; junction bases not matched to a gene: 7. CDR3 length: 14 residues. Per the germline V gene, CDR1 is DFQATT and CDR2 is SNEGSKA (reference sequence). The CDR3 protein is CSARDSMMNTEAFF. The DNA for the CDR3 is TGCAGTGCCCGGGACAGCATGATGAACACTGAAGCTTTCTTT.

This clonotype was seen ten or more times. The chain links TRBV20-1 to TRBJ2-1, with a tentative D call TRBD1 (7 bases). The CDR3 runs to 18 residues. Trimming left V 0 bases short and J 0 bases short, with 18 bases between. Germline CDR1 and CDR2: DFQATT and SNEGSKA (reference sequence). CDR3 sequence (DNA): TGCAGTGCTAGAGATCAGGGGGGACTCACGGGCTCCTACAATGAGCAGTTCTTC. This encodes CSARDQGGLTGSYNEQFF.

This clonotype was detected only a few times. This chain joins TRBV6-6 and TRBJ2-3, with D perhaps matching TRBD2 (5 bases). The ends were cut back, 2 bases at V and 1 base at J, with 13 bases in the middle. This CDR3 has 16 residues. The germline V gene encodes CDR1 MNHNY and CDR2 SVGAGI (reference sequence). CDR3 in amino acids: CASSYEGVWGTDTQYF. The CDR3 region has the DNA TGTGCCAGCAGTTACGAGGGAGTATGGGGCACAGATACGCAGTATTTT.

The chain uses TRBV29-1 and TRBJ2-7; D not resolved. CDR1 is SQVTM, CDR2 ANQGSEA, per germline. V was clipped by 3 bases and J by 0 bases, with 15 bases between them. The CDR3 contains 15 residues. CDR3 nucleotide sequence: TGCAGCGTTGAGTGGGGTTTCCCTCCCTCCTACGAGCAGTACTTC. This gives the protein CSVEWGFPPSYEQYF.

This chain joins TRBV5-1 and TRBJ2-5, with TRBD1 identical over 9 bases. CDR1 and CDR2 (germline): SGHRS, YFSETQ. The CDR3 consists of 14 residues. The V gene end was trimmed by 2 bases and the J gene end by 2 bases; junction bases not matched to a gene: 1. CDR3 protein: CASSFGQGQETQYF. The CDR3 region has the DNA TGCGCCAGCAGCTTCGGACAGGGGCAAGAGACCCAGTACTTC.

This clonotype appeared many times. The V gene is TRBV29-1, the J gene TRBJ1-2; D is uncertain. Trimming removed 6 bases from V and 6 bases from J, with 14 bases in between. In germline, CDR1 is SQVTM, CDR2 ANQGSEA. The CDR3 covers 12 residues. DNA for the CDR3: TGCAGCGTGGAAACGGGCAGTAATGGCTACACCTTC. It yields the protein CSVETGSNGYTF.

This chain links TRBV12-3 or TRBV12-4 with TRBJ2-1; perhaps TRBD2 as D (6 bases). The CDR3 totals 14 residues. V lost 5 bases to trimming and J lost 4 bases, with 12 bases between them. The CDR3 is CASSPPGLYNEQFF. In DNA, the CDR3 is TGTGCCAGCAGTCCGCCGGGACTGTACAATGAGCAGTTCTTC.